This is a list of T cell receptor beta chains from one sample in a study of CD8 T cells in ankylosing spondylitis. TCRdb reprocessed the 5' RACE reads with MiXCR, giving one entry per CDR3 protein. Here the sample spans hundreds of thousands of distinct CDR3 sequences, roughly 12% being singletons. The sequencing sample was made of blood, either unsorted or a sorted T cell fraction (not recorded which). These receptor sequences come from a male donor with ankylosing spondylitis. Each CDR3 is given with its conserved first and last residue.

v_gene,len,CDR3aa
TRBV5-1,15,CASSRRRDNQETQYF
TRBV28,17,CASSLGGFLAGLTDSFF
TRBV5-6,16,CASSPGGWGRTGELFF
TRBV20-1,15,CSARDWTSGYNEQFF
TRBV25-1,16,CASSVVGRAAYNEQFF
TRBV5-5,15,CASSHTQKNTGELFF
TRBV5-1,16,CASSPSGSPANYGYTF
TRBV7-9,17,CASSETSGRAGYNEQFF
TRBV24-1,16,CATSDRGRGHTDTQYF
TRBV11-2,15,CASSPWGRRVDTQYF
TRBV5-1,18,CASSLVSSGRPSYNEQFF
TRBV20-1,16,CSAPPIPRDRNEKLFF
TRBV20-1,19,CSARVPPGPDRVNTGELFF
TRBV3-1,15,CASSTRLAAAREQYF
TRBV29-1,13,CSVVRTLNTEAFF
TRBV20-1,13,CSARDVPNQPQHF
TRBV11-3,16,CASSLRIGTGGDTQYF
TRBV12-3/TRBV12-4,16,CASRTGTSGRGNEQFF
TRBV5-1,14,CASSLDKGNTEAFF
TRBV24-1,13,CATSDGAGDTIYF